This T cell receptor beta chain emerged from a study of shared clonotypes between healthy human individuals. Losses at the gene ends were 6 bases for V and 8 bases for J; bases not matched to a gene: 9. Germline lookup yields CDR1 MNHNS and CDR2 SASEGT. The CDR3 extends over 14 amino acids. Using immunoSEQ multiplex PCR, the repertoire was profiled, and TCRdb retains in-frame clones only, with some absent. The sample gives under 1,100,000 clones, 78% of which show up once; 0.5% to 0.65% is in the top ten. Findings of the study overall: The low donor count limited represented genetic and exposure-history diversity. The sampled material consisted only of blood, and tissue repertoires are likely to differ.

Worth noting for this clone: Its antigen is as yet unknown.

This sequence was found in a man between 18 and 35 years old in good health. Some clones in this sample may be carry-over from other donors' samples. The chain combines TRBV6-1 with TRBJ1-4; 7 bases map to TRBD1. The sequenced sample was memory CD4+ T cells from PBMCs. Indicated subset: CD45RA-negative fraction. CDR3 coding DNA: TGTGCCAGCAGCGAGGACAGGCTTAGCGAAAAACTGTTTTTT. As protein: CASSEDRLSEKLFF.